The clone carrying this T cell receptor beta chain was counted between two and nine times. TCRdb's table, derived via immunoSEQ multiplex PCR, lists solely in-frame clones and lacks some. The table includes 440,000 or so clones, 90% detected once. The sample belongs to a study of Ad26.COV2.S vaccination and SARS-CoV-2 variants. Stated treatment: around 19 received Ad26.COV2.S at low or high dose, single or two shots; roughly 5 received placebo; per-sample allocation not given. Sample collection was performed on day 63 after the first vaccine or placebo injection. Recruitment in Boston yielded a donor of adult age, 18-55 years. CDR1 is LGHDT, CDR2 YNNKEL, per germline (reference sequence). V gave up 6 bases and J gave up 2 bases, with 10 bases separating them. The CDR3 runs to 13 residues.

This material consisted of peripheral blood, taken in a trial of Ad26.COV2.S vaccine versus placebo. The origin of this receptor is a person aged 18-65 years who received the Ad26.COV2.S COVID-19 vaccine or a placebo. J is TRBJ1-2 and V is TRBV3-1 (or the pseudogene TRBV3-2); D may be TRBD1 (5 bases). CDR3 in amino acids: CASSADSNYGYTF. In DNA form, the CDR3 reads TGTGCCAGCAGTGCCGACAGCAACTATGGCTACACCTTC.